This passage covers 12 T cell receptor beta chains from one sample sequenced in a study of human T cells and chemical hapten exposure. Time point here: patch test 2, 6 weeks after DPC sensitization. Treatment noted: therapeutic diphenylcyclopropenone sensitization with weekly scalp DPC. TCRdb reprocessed the RACE reads with MiXCR, giving one entry per CDR3 protein. This table has approximately 120,000 distinct CDR3 sequences, approximately 8.8% appearing once. The input for sequencing was whole blood, taken in connection with sensitization to the hapten diphenylcyclopropenone (DPC). The receptors were sampled from a woman aged 35 to 49 with alopecia areata. Some clones in this sample may be carry-over from other donors' samples.

This clonotype was detected ten times or more. The V call is TRBV28, the J call TRBJ1-2; 8 bases are a match to TRBD1. The CDR3 is 14 residues long. Germline loops: CDR1 MDHEN, CDR2 SYDVKM. V trimming: 2 bases; J trimming: 4 bases; junction bases outside the gene matches: 3. The CDR3 region has the DNA TGTGCCAGCAGTTTACGGACAGGGATCTATGGCTACACCTTC. Translated, it gives CASSLRTGIYGYTF.

Only a few counts were recorded for this clonotype. This rearrangement joins TRBV7-2 to TRBJ1-3; D remains ambiguous. Germline values: CDR1 SGHTA, CDR2 FQGNSA. Trimming pared 8 bases from V and 0 bases from J, leaving 14 bases between. CDR3 length: 15 residues. For the CDR3, the DNA is TGTGCCAGCGGTAAAGACCTTGCCTCTGGAAACACCATATATTTT. Translation: CASGKDLASGNTIYF.

The chain links TRBV6-5 to TRBJ2-3; 9 bases agree with TRBD2. Germline CDR1 and CDR2: MNHEY and SVGAGI. The CDR3 runs to 15 residues. V lost 2 bases to trimming and J lost 1 base; unmatched junction nucleotides: 1. In DNA form, the CDR3 reads TGTGCCAGCAGTTACGAGCGGGGGGGCACAGATACGCAGTATTTT. The encoded protein is CASSYERGGTDTQYF.

V gene TRBV5-4 combines with J gene TRBJ2-5; D ambiguous. The CDR3 spans 12 residues. The V and J ends lost 0 bases and 7 bases respectively, with 7 bases between them. The V gene's germline CDR1 is SGHNT and CDR2 YYREEE (reference sequence). Here the CDR3 DNA reads TGTGCCAGCAGCTTGGAAGCGCGGACCCAGTACTTC. It encodes CASSLEARTQYF.

This clonotype was seen ten or more times. This chain connects TRBV20-1 to TRBJ2-1; 8 positions agree with TRBD2. The CDR3 contains 13 residues. Unmatched junction bases numbered 7, after V lost 4 bases and J lost 8 bases. Per germline, CDR1 DFQATT and CDR2 SNEGSKA (reference sequence). In nucleotides, the CDR3 is TGCAGTGCTATACCGGGACTAGTATATGAGCAGTTCTTC. Translated: CSAIPGLVYEQFF.

This clonotype appeared a few times. V usage is TRBV2 and J usage is TRBJ2-1; 16 bases are a match to TRBD2. The length of the CDR3 is 15 residues. J lost 12 bases, V lost 5 bases, and 7 bases had no gene match. Per germline, CDR1 SNHLY and CDR2 FYNNEI. CDR3 DNA: TGTGCCAGCAGTTCCGGGACTAGCGGGGGGGGAGCGCAGTTCTTC. Protein product: CASSSGTSGGGAQFF.

This chain connects TRBV2 to TRBJ1-6, with TRBD1 matching over 10 bases. Germline V gene lookup returns CDR1 SNHLY and CDR2 FYNNEI. V lost 8 bases and J lost 14; bases outside the gene matches: 3. This CDR3 contains 11 residues. The CDR3 DNA sequence: TGTGCCAGCTTGGACAGGGGGACCCTCCACTTT. Amino acids: CASLDRGTLHF.

This clonotype was counted a few times. The gene calls are TRBV11-1 and TRBJ1-2, with D perhaps TRBD1 (6 bases). The V and J ends lost 0 bases and 2 bases respectively, with 13 bases between them. The CDR3 length is 16 residues. Germline CDR1 reads SGHAT; CDR2 reads FQDESV (reference sequence). CDR3 in DNA: TGTGCCAGCAGCTTAGCGGGGGACACGGAGAACTATGGCTACACCTTC. It translates to CASSLAGDTENYGYTF. Looking up the rest from reference TRBV11-1 and TRBJ1-2 gives the full variable domain: EAEVAQSPRYKITEKSQAVAFWCDPISGHATLYWYRQILGQGPELLVQFQDESVVDDSQLPKDRFSAERLKGVDSTLKIQPAELGDSAMYLCASSLAGDTENYGYTFGSGTRLTVV.

The chain carries TRBV20-1 and TRBJ1-1, with D perhaps TRBD1 (6 bases). V shed 0 bases and J shed 0 bases, with 26 bases lying between them. The CDR3 has 20 residues. The V gene's germline CDR1 is DFQATT and CDR2 SNEGSKA (reference sequence). The CDR3 bases are TGCAGTGCTAGAGACCTTGACAGGAGCCACGGGGACCTTATGAACACTGAAGCTTTCTTT. This codes for CSARDLDRSHGDLMNTEAFF.

This clonotype was counted at least ten times. As DNA, the CDR3 is TGTGCCACCAGCAGAGAAATGAGGCAGGGGGGCAATCAGCCCCAGCATTTT. Translation gives CATSREMRQGGNQPQHF. The genes are TRBV15 and TRBJ1-5; TRBD1 matches at 7 bases. J was trimmed by 2 bases and V by 0 bases; bases with no gene match: 7. The CDR3 length is 17 residues. Per the germline V gene, CDR1 is LNHNV and CDR2 is YYDKDF (reference sequence). The complete variable domain, with remaining parts taken from reference TRBV15 and TRBJ1-5, reads DAMVIQNPRYQVTQFGKPVTLSCSQTLNHNVMYWYQQKSSQAPKLLFHYYDKDFNNEADTPDNFQSRRPNTSFCFLDIRSPGLGDTAMYLCATSREMRQGGNQPQHFGDGTRLSIL.

In this sample, this clonotype turned up a few times. This rearrangement joins TRBV7-2 to TRBJ2-7; TRBD2 matches at 8 bases. Unmatched junction bases numbered 1, after V lost 3 bases and J lost 0 bases. The CDR3 has 14 amino acids. The germline V gene has CDR1 SGHTA and CDR2 FQGNSA. DNA of the CDR3: TGTGCCAGCAGCTTTAGCGGGGCCTCCTACGAGCAGTACTTC. This translates into CASSFSGASYEQYF.

The chain combines TRBV7-2 with TRBJ2-4; 13 bases are shared with TRBD2. The trim removed 4 bases at V and 8 bases at J, leaving 11 bases unmatched. CDR3 length: 17 residues. Germline assignment: CDR1 SGHTA and CDR2 FQGNSA. The CDR3 nucleotides are TGTGCCAGCAGCTGGAGACTAGCGGGGGGTGCTGGGGACATTCAGTACTTC. Its protein is CASSWRLAGGAGDIQYF.